These T cell receptor beta chains were read from a single sample in a study of blood T cell repertoires in COVID-19. Clones were read by immunoSEQ multiplex PCR, and TCRdb kept only the in-frame ones, dropping some. The table has 200,000 to 250,000 clones, approximately 86% seen once. Material: peripheral blood. The receptor source for this set is a woman in her seventies with active or convalescent COVID-19. Each CDR3 is given with its conserved first and last residue. The D gene is left open where the match is weak. Expanded clones are given a class, and other clones once, few, many or no size at all.

v_gene	abundance	j_gene	d_gene	CDR3nt	CDR3aa
TRBV19	.	TRBJ1-5	.	TGTGCCAGTAGTATTGGACAGAGTGACAATCAGCCCCAGCATTTT	CASSIGQSDNQPQHF
TRBV4-1	.	TRBJ2-2	.	TGCGCCAGCAGCCAACTCCTTCCTAGGGGTAACGGGGAGCTGTTTTTT	CASSQLLPRGNGELFF
TRBV7-9	.	TRBJ2-7	TRBD2	TGTGCCAGCAGTTTTTCGACTAGCGGGGACGTCACCTACGAGCAGTACTTC	CASSFSTSGDVTYEQYF
TRBV19	.	TRBJ1-1	.	TGTGCCAGTCGAATGCGTAATGAAGCTTTCTTT	CASRMRNEAFF
TRBV3-1/TRBV3-2	.	TRBJ2-7	TRBD2	TGTGCCAGCAGCCAGACTAGCGGGGGTTACGAGCAGTACTTC	CASSQTSGGYEQYF
TRBV7-8	.	TRBJ1-2	TRBD1	TGTGCCAGCAGCTTTAGACAGGGGGCAAAGTATGGCTACACCTTC	CASSFRQGAKYGYTF
TRBV20-1	.	TRBJ2-7	TRBD2	TGCAGTGCTAGTAGGGCTAGCGGGGCCTACGAGCAGTACTTC	CSASRASGAYEQYF
TRBV18	.	TRBJ1-4	.	TGTGCCAGCTCACCTATATCGGCAGGGAACGAAAAACTGTTTTTT	CASSPISAGNEKLFF
TRBV10-1	.	TRBJ2-2	.	TGCGCCAGCTCCCCAGGGTTCCTTGGCACCGGGGAGCTGTTTTTT	CASSPGFLGTGELFF
TRBV6-1	.	TRBJ2-7	.	TGTGCCAGCAGTGAAGGCCGAGGGTACTTC	CASSEGRGYF
TRBV7-3	.	TRBJ2-3	.	TGTGCCAGCAGCCTCAGGGATACGCAGTATTTT	CASSLRDTQYF
TRBV10-1	.	TRBJ1-1	.	TGCGCCAGCAGTGAGACTCTGCAGGGTGAAGCTTTCTTT	CASSETLQGEAFF
TRBV10-2	.	TRBJ2-7	TRBD2	TGCGCCAGCAGTGACAGCGGGGGGGTCGCCTACGAGCAGTACTTC	CASSDSGGVAYEQYF
TRBV18	few	TRBJ1-1	.	TGTGCCAGCTCACCAAAGGGTCCACAGGGATGGACTGAAGCTTTCTTT	CASSPKGPQGWTEAFF
TRBV12-3/TRBV12-4	.	TRBJ2-3	.	TGTGCCAGCAGTTTACGGTCCTATACGCAGTATTTT	CASSLRSYTQYF
TRBV7-8	.	TRBJ1-1	.	TGTGCCAGCAGCTTAGCGCCCGGTATTATAACTGAAGCTTTCTTT	CASSLAPGIITEAFF
TRBV6-2/TRBV6-3	.	TRBJ1-4	.	TGTGCCAGCAGTTACTCTATTCGCCGTTCCTCCGGGTCCACGGGTGAAAAACTGTTTTTT	CASSYSIRRSSGSTGEKLFF
TRBV14	.	TRBJ1-2	.	TGTGCCACCCGCGGGGCGGGCTATGGCTACACCTTC	CATRGAGYGYTF
TRBV6-5	.	TRBJ1-3	.	TGTGCCAGCAATCCGCGCTCTGGAAACACCATATATTTT	CASNPRSGNTIYF
TRBV6-5	.	TRBJ2-7	.	TGTGCCAGCAGTCGACAGGAGGACGAGCAGTACTTC	CASSRQEDEQYF
TRBV2	.	TRBJ2-7	TRBD2	TGTGCCAGCGGGGAGGGGAACTGGAACTACGAGCAGTACTTC	CASGEGNWNYEQYF
TRBV7-2	.	TRBJ2-1	.	TGTGCCAGCAGCCCAACCCATAGACTCTACAGGTCTAATGAGCAGTTCTTC	CASSPTHRLYRSNEQFF
TRBV19	.	TRBJ2-5	.	TGTGCCAGTAGTATGCAGGGGCAGGGGGGTCGGGAGACCCAGTACTTC	CASSMQGQGGRETQYF
TRBV10-1	.	TRBJ1-6	TRBD1	TGCGCCAGCAGCCCTAACAGGGGTCGGACACCCCTCCACTTT	CASSPNRGRTPLHF
TRBV7-8	.	TRBJ1-5	TRBD1	TGTGCCAGCAGCTTAGGGGACAGGGGGCAGAGGCCCCAGCATTTT	CASSLGDRGQRPQHF
TRBV6-6	.	TRBJ2-1	.	TGTGCCAGCAGTCCCAAATCCTACAATGAGCAGTTCTTC	CASSPKSYNEQFF
TRBV7-9	.	TRBJ2-7	.	TGTGCCAGCAAACAGGGTTTGTCGTACGAGCAGTACTTC	CASKQGLSYEQYF
TRBV18	.	TRBJ1-2	TRBD1	TGTGCCAGCTCAACGCCACAGGGGGTTATAGATGGCTACACCTTC	CASSTPQGVIDGYTF
TRBV19	once	TRBJ2-2	.	TGTGCCAGCATGGCCCCCCGGCGGGGGCTTACCGGGGAGCTGTTTTTT	CASMAPRRGLTGELFF
TRBV5-1	few	TRBJ1-3	.	TGCGCCAGCAGCCCCGGGTGGGTATCTGGAAACACCATATATTTT	CASSPGWVSGNTIYF
TRBV7-2	.	TRBJ2-7	TRBD2	TGTGCCAGCAGCATCCAACTAGCGGGTTTCTACGAGCAGTACTTC	CASSIQLAGFYEQYF
TRBV15	.	TRBJ1-2	TRBD1	TGTGCCACCAGCAGAGCACAGGGGGCGCTTGATAGGTATGGCTACACCTTC	CATSRAQGALDRYGYTF
TRBV9	once	TRBJ2-3	TRBD2	TGTGCCAGCAGCGTAGGGCCCGGGACTAGGGCCAAGTCAGGCGCAGATACGCAGTATTTT	CASSVGPGTRAKSGADTQYF
TRBV7-2	few	TRBJ1-5	.	TGTGCCAGCAACCCCGGGGGGGTTGGGTCCCAGCATTTT	CASNPGGVGSQHF
TRBV5-1	.	TRBJ1-1	.	TGCGCCAGCAGCTTAGGGGCCCAGGTCAGAACTGAAGCTTTCTTT	CASSLGAQVRTEAFF
TRBV6-2/TRBV6-3	.	TRBJ1-1	.	TGTGCCAGCAGTGATGGGACAATCGACACTGAAGCTTTCTTT	CASSDGTIDTEAFF
TRBV19	.	TRBJ2-2	TRBD2	TGTGCCAGTAAAGCCCCAGCGGGGGTGGTCACCGGGGAGCTGTTTTTT	CASKAPAGVVTGELFF
TRBV12-5	.	TRBJ2-5	.	TGTGCTAGTGGTTTGGTACCAGGGACATTGCTTCAAGAGACCCAGTACTTC	CASGLVPGTLLQETQYF
TRBV19	once	TRBJ2-1	.	TGTGCCAGTAGTATCAGGGCACTGATCGGCTCCTACAATGAGCAGTTCTTC	CASSIRALIGSYNEQFF
TRBV5-1	.	TRBJ2-7	.	TGCGCCAGCAGCGTGATTCCAGGGGACGAGCAGTACTTC	CASSVIPGDEQYF
TRBV10-3	once	TRBJ1-2	.	TGTGCCATCTCAAATCTAGGACAAGACTATGGCTACACCTTC	CAISNLGQDYGYTF
TRBV5-6	.	TRBJ1-1	.	TGTGCCAGCAGCATACAGACAGGTGCCTTGACTGAAGCTTTCTTT	CASSIQTGALTEAFF
TRBV14	.	TRBJ1-1	.	TGTGCCAGCAGCCAAGCCTTAGGCGGGGGGCGGTTGAACACTGAAGCTTTCTTT	CASSQALGGGRLNTEAFF
TRBV7-2	few	TRBJ1-1	TRBD1	TGTGCCAGCAGTTTGACAGGGAGCCTTGAAGCTTTCTTT	CASSLTGSLEAFF
TRBV24-1	.	TRBJ1-1	.	TGTGCCACCAGTGACCCAGGGGTCGGCACTGAAGCTTTCTTT	CATSDPGVGTEAFF